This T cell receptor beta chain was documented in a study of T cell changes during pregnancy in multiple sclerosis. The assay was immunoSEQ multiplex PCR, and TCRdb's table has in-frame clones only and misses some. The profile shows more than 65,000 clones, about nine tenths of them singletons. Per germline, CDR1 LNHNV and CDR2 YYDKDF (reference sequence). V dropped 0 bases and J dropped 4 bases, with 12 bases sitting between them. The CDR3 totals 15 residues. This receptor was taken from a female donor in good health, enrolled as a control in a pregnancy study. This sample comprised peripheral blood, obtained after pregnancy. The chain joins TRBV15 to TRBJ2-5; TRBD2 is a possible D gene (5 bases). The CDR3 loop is CATSRDNRERETQYF. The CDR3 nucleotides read TGTGCCACCAGCAGAGATAATCGGGAACGAGAGACCCAGTACTTC.